Given below is one TCR beta chain in context. The sample is drawn from a study of cytomegalovirus exposure and HLA in healthy donors. Study as a whole: A prior analysis found more than 90 million unique TCR beta sequences from 150 million to 200 million T cells. An early release of data contained around 80 million unique TCRs, which came from HLA-typed donors.

PCR amplification relied on 60 Vbeta primers (plus 13 Jbeta primers). The repertoire was sequenced with immunoSEQ multiplex PCR; TCRdb's copy has only in-frame clones and lacks some. Of roughly 120,000 clones listed, 70% to 75% are singletons. The V gene's germline CDR1 is SGHVS and CDR2 FNYEAQ. The length of the CDR3 is 14 residues. V lost 3 bases, J lost 1 base, and 9 bases lay in between. This clonotype was sampled from a woman in her thirties or forties in good health and CMV-seronegative. The chain couples TRBV7-6 to TRBJ1-1, with D possibly being TRBD1 (6 bases). The sequencing input was PBMCs. CDR3 residues: CASSLGDKNTEAFF. In nucleotides, the CDR3 is TGTGCCAGCAGCTTGGGGGACAAGAACACTGAAGCTTTCTTT.